The table lists the clone carrying this T cell receptor beta chain with many counts. Antigen: not known. This specimen comes from a study of early T cells in non-severe SARS-CoV-2 infection. Study-level information: The sequenced material was bulk RNA from unsorted whole blood, and its chains were unpaired.

The TCR library protocol attached unique molecular identifiers to the individual cDNA molecules. TCRdb passed the 5' RACE reads through MiXCR, listing each CDR3 protein once. This sample carries about 26,000 distinct CDR3 sequences, about 4% of them seen once, and the ten largest clones take about 10%. The V gene end was trimmed by 2 bases and the J gene end by 5 bases; junction bases not matched to a gene: 9. Germline V gene data show CDR1 as MNHEY and CDR2 as SVGEGT. CDR3 length: 18 amino acids. Study-level points and caveats: Reliance on VDJdb matching favored anti-spike CD8 responses; private and CD4 specificities were missed.

The chain is built from TRBV6-2 or TRBV6-3 and TRBJ2-2; 12 bases agree with TRBD1. The sequence was obtained from an adult who was a healthcare worker with PCR-confirmed SARS-CoV-2 infection or an uninfected control (not recorded which). The specimen was whole blood. The DNA of the CDR3 is TGTGCCAGCAGTTACAACCGGGACAGGGGGCTATGGACCGGGGAGCTGTTTTTT. Translated: CASSYNRDRGLWTGELFF.